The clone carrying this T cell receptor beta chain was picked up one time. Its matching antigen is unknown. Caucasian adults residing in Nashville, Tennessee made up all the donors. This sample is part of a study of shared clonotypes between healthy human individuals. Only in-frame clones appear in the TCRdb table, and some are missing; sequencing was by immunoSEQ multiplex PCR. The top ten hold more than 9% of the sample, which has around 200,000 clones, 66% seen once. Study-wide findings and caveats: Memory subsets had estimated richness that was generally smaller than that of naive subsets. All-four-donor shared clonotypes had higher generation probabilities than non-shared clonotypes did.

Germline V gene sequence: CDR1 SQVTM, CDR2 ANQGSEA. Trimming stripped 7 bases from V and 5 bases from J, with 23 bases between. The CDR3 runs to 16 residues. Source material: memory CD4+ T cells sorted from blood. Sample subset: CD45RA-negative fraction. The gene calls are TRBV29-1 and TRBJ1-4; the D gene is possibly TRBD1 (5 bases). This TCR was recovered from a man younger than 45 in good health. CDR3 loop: CSASIGELRGNEKLFF. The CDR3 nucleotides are TGCAGCGCCAGCATTGGAGAGTTGCGGGGGAATGAAAAACTGTTTTTT. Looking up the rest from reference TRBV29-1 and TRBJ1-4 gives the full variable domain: SAVISQKPSRDICQRGTSLTIQCQVDSQVTMMFWYRQQPGQSLTLIATANQGSEATYESGFVIDKFPISRPNLTFSTLTVSNMSPEDSSIYLCSASIGELRGNEKLFFGSGTQLSVL.